One and the same sample provided the 6 T cell receptor beta chains below, sequenced in a study of blood T cell repertoires in COVID-19. This table comes from immunoSEQ multiplex PCR, and its TCRdb copy is limited to in-frame clones, with some not included. Among roughly 190,000 clones listed, 80% to 85% were seen once. Material for sequencing was peripheral blood. Receptors were obtained from a human donor in a cohort sampled during active COVID-19.

The V and J genes are TRBV28 and TRBJ2-1; the match to TRBD1 covers 10 bases. V was clipped by 6 bases and J by 5 bases; unmatched bases: 10. Germline lookup yields CDR1 MDHEN and CDR2 SYDVKM. This CDR3 has 16 residues. CDR3 nucleotides: TGTGCCAGCAGAGGGTCCGGGACAGGGGAGAACAATGAGCAGTTCTTC. The encoded protein is CASRGSGTGENNEQFF.

The chain employs TRBV3-1 (or the pseudogene TRBV3-2) and TRBJ2-7; TRBD1 matches at 9 bases. The CDR3 spans 13 residues. V shed 5 bases, J shed 6 bases, and the junction held 5 bases outside the gene matches. The germline CDR1 and CDR2 sequences are LGHDT and YNNKEL (reference sequence). The CDR3 bases are TGTGCCAGCAGCTTAAGGACAGGGGCCGAGCAGTACGTC. Protein: CASSLRTGAEQYV.

The chain has TRBV7-2 and TRBJ2-5, with 14 bases fitting TRBD2. The V and J ends lost 3 bases and 7 bases, in that order; junction bases with no gene match: 4. CDR3 length: 15 amino acids. The germline CDR1 and CDR2 sequences are SGHTA and FQGNSA. Here the CDR3 DNA reads TGTGCCAGCAGCTTGACGGGACTAGCGGGGGTGACCCAGTACTTC. It specifies CASSLTGLAGVTQYF.

The chain recombines TRBV6-5 with TRBJ1-1; 7 nucleotides align to TRBD1. V trimming: 8 bases; J trimming: 5 bases; junction bases outside the gene matches: 8. CDR1 MNHEY and CDR2 SVGAGI come from the germline V gene. This CDR3 spans 13 amino acids. The CDR3 DNA follows: TGTGCCAGCGGTTTTACAGGGGATACTGAAGCTTTCTTT. It is translated as CASGFTGDTEAFF.

The chain carries TRBV27 and TRBJ2-7, with 10 bases that match TRBD1. Germline V gives CDR1 MNHEY, CDR2 SMNVEV (reference sequence). With V trimmed by 3 bases and J by 4 bases, 3 bases remained unmatched. The CDR3 covers 14 residues. In DNA, the CDR3 is TGTGCCAGCAGTTTCGGGACAGGGGCGTACGAGCAGTACTTC. It codes for CASSFGTGAYEQYF.

V and J are TRBV2 and TRBJ2-3, with 8 bases lining up with TRBD2. CDR3 length: 14 amino acids. CDR1 is SNHLY and CDR2 is FYNNEI in the germline V gene. The J segment lost 4 bases and the V segment lost 4 bases, leaving 4 bases of the junction unmatched. CDR3 coding DNA: TGTGCCAGCAGTGCGGGGGGGCTTTCAGATACGCAGTATTTT. This codes for CASSAGGLSDTQYF.